Reported below is one T cell receptor (beta chain). This entry belongs to a study of shared clonotypes between healthy human individuals. Background on the study: The cohort comprised a couple of women and a few men. Their ages spanned 18 to 49 years.

This CDR3 spans 14 amino acids. Germline values: CDR1 LGHNA, CDR2 YNFKEQ. Execution of the assay was at deep level. TCRdb's copy holds only in-frame clones and misses some; the assay was immunoSEQ multiplex PCR. The sample lists millions of clones, approximately 95% occurring once. Sample: naive CD4+ T cells from PBMCs. Subset noted: CD45RA+ positively selected. The J gene is TRBJ2-5, the V gene TRBV4-2, with D possibly matching TRBD1 (6 bases). The DNA matches TRBJ2-7 better at its end, which makes the J call doubtful. The source of this sequence is a man younger than 30 in good health. Some clones in this sample may be carry-over from other donors' samples. The CDR3 loop is CASSQVSQGGEQYF. CDR3 nucleotide sequence: TGTGCCAGCAGCCAAGTTTCACAGGGTGGCGAGCAGTACTTC.